Listed below are T cell receptor beta chains from one sample, sequenced in a study of cytomegalovirus exposure and HLA in healthy donors. Here immunoSEQ multiplex PCR was the method, and the copy in TCRdb shows in-frame clones only, minus some. The table lists under 80,000 clones, approximately 71% of them singletons, with around 7% in the top ten. Sequenced: PBMCs. These receptors came from a middle-aged woman in good health and CMV-seronegative. CDR3s include the opening cysteine and the closing phenylalanine or tryptophan. The D gene is left open where the match is weak. Size is stated for part of the rows, as once, few or many counts, or as a class when the clone is expanded.

cdr3_nt cdr3_aa d_call clone_size j_call cdr3_length v_call
TGTGCCAGCAGCCTGGGGGGTAATCGCAATCAGCCCCAGCATTTT CASSLGGNRNQPQHF . . TRBJ1-5 15 TRBV13
TGTGCCAGCAGTCCGGGACTAGCGGGATACGAGCAGTACTTC CASSPGLAGYEQYF TRBD2 . TRBJ2-7 14 TRBV7-2
TGCGCCAGCAGCCCGATAGGTCCCTTGGGGACTTATGGCTACACCTTC CASSPIGPLGTYGYTF . . TRBJ1-2 16 TRBV4-3
TGTGCCACCGCGACAGGGGAAGAGACCCAGTACTTC CATATGEETQYF TRBD1 . TRBJ2-5 12 TRBV10-3
TGTGCCAGCAGTCCAGGGACAGGGGGCAGAAAAAATCAGCCCCAGCATTTT CASSPGTGGRKNQPQHF TRBD1 few TRBJ1-5 17 TRBV28
TGTGCCAGCAGCCGACCGCCCGGGACAGGGTCTTATTCACCCCTCCACTTT CASSRPPGTGSYSPLHF TRBD1 . TRBJ1-6 17 TRBV5-4
TGCGCCAGCAGTGTGGGCAGTTCGAGAGGGGAGCTGTTTTTT CASSVGSSRGELFF . . TRBJ2-2 14 TRBV4-1
TGTGCCATCAGTGACCGCGGGGACTCCTACGAGCAGTACTTC CAISDRGDSYEQYF . few TRBJ2-7 14 TRBV10-3
TGTGCCCCAACCCAGGGGCAGGGGGAAAAATACGAGCAGTACTTC CAPTQGQGEKYEQYF TRBD1 . TRBJ2-7 15 TRBV27
TGTGCCAGCAGCTTAGCTATGGGGGGGAACACTGAAGCTTTCTTT CASSLAMGGNTEAFF . . TRBJ1-1 15 TRBV7-9
TGTGCCAGCAGCATTACATCCGACAGGGTTAGCAATCAGCCCCAGCATTTT CASSITSDRVSNQPQHF . . TRBJ1-5 17 TRBV21-1
TGTGCCAGCAGCCTTACAGGGTCCTACGAGCAGTACTTC CASSLTGSYEQYF . . TRBJ2-7 13 TRBV14
TGTGCCAGCAGCCTAGGGACAGGATACGAGCAGTACTTC CASSLGTGYEQYF TRBD1 . TRBJ2-7 13 TRBV7-2
TGTGCCAGCAGTCGGACAGGGAGGGGCTACGAGCAGTACTTC CASSRTGRGYEQYF . . TRBJ2-7 14 TRBV6-5
TGTGCCAGCAGTAAGACAGCGAGCTCTGGAAACACCATATATTTT CASSKTASSGNTIYF . . TRBJ1-3 15 TRBV28
TGTGCCAGCAGTGTTTTGACAGTTTATGGCTACACCTTC CASSVLTVYGYTF . . TRBJ1-2 13 TRBV2
TGTGCCAGCAGCCAAGGAGGCCGGGAGGTGAACATTCAGTACTTC CASSQGGREVNIQYF TRBD2 . TRBJ2-4 15 TRBV4-2
TGTGCCAGCAGTTTACAGGGGGACAATCAGCCCCAGCATTTT CASSLQGDNQPQHF TRBD1 . TRBJ1-5 14 TRBV27
TGCGCCAGCAGCTTGGATCACGGGAGGCTCTACGAGCAGTACTTC CASSLDHGRLYEQYF TRBD2 . TRBJ2-7 15 TRBV5-1
TGTGCCAGCAGTGAACGGACAGGGTTTGGAGGCTACACCTTC CASSERTGFGGYTF TRBD1 few TRBJ1-2 14 TRBV25-1